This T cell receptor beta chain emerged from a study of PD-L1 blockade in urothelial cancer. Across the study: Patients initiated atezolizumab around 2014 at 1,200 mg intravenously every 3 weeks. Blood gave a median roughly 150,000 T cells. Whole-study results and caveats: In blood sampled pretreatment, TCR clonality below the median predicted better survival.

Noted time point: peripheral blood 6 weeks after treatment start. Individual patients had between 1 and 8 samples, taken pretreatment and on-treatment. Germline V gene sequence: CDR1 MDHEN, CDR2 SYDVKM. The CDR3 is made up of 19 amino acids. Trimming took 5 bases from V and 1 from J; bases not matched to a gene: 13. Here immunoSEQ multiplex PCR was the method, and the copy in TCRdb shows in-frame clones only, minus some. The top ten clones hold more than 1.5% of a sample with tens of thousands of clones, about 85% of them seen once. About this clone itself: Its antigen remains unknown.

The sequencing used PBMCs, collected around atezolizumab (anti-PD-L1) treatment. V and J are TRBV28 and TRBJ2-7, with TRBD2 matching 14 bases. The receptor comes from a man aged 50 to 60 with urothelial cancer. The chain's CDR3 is CASSPSLTSGRAYSYEQYF. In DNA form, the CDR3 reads TGTGCCAGCAGTCCATCGTTGACTAGCGGGAGGGCCTATTCCTACGAGCAGTACTTC.